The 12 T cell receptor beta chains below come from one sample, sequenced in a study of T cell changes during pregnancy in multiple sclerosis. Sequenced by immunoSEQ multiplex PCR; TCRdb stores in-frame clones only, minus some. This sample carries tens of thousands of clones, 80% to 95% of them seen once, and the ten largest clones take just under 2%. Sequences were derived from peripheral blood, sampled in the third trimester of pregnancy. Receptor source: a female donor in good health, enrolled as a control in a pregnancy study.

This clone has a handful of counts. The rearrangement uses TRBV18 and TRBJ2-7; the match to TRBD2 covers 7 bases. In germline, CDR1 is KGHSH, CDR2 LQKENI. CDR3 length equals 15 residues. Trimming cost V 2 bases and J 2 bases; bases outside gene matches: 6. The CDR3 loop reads CASSPNGGGPYEQYF. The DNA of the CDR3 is TGTGCCAGCTCACCAAACGGCGGGGGTCCCTACGAGCAGTACTTC.

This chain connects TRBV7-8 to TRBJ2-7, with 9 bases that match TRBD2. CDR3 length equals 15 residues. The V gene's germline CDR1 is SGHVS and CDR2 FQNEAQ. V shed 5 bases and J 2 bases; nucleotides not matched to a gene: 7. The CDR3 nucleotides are TGTGCCAGCAGCCCCCTGACTAGCGGCCCCTACGAGCAGTACTTC. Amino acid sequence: CASSPLTSGPYEQYF.

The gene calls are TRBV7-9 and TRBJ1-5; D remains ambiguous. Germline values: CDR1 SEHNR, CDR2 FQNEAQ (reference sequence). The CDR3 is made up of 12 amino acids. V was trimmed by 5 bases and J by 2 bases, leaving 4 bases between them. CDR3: CASSTGNQPQHF. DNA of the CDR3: TGTGCCAGCAGCACAGGCAATCAGCCCCAGCATTTT.

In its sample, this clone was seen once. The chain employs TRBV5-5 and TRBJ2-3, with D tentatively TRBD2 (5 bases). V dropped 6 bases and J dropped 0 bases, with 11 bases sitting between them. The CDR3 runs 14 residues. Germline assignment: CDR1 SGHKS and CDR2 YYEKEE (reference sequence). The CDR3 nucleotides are TGTGCCAGCATCACGGACTCTAGCACAGATACGCAGTATTTT. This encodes CASITDSSTDTQYF. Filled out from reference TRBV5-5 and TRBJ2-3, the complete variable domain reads DAGVTQSPTHLIKTRGQQVTLRCSPISGHKSVSWYQQVLGQGPQFIFQYYEKEERGRGNFPDRFSARQFPNYSSELNVNALLLGDSALYLCASITDSSTDTQYFGPGTRLTVL.

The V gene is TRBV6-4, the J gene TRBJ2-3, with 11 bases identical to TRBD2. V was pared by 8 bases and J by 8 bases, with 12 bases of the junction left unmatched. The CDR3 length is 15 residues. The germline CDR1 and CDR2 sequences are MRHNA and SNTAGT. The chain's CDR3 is CASGPVAGGRATQYF. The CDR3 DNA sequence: TGTGCCAGCGGACCCGTAGCGGGGGGGCGGGCTACGCAGTATTTT.

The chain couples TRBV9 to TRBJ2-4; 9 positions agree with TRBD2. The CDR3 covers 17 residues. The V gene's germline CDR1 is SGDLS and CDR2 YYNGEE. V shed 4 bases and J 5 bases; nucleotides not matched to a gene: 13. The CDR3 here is CASSPPEGREGENIQYF. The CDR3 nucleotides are TGTGCCAGCAGCCCCCCGGAGGGGCGGGAGGGGGAAAACATTCAGTACTTC.

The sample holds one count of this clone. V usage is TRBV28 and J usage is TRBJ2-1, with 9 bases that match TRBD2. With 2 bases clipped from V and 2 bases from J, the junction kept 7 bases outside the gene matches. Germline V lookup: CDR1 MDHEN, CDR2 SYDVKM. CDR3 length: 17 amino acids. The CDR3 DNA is TGTGCCAGCAGTTTAGCGGCTAGCGGGACGACCTACAATGAGCAGTTCTTC. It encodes CASSLAASGTTYNEQFF.

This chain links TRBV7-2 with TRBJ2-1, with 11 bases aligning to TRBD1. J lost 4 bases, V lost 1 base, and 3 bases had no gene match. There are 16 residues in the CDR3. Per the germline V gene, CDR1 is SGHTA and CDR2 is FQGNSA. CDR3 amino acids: CASSLVGQGAYNEQFF. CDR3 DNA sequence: TGTGCCAGCAGCTTAGTAGGACAGGGGGCTTACAATGAGCAGTTCTTC.

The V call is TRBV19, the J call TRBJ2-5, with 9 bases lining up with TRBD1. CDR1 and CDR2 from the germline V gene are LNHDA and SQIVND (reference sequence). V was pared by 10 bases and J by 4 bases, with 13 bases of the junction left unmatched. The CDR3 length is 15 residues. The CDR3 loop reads CATGDREGPGETQYF. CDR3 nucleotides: TGTGCCACGGGGGACAGGGAGGGCCCCGGAGAGACCCAGTACTTC.

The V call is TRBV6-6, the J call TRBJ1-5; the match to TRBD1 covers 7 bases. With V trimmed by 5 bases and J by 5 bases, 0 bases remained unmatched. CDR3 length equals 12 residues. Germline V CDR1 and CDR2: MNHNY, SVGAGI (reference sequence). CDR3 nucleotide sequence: TGTGCCAGCAGTGGGACAGATCAGCCCCAGCATTTT. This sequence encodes CASSGTDQPQHF.

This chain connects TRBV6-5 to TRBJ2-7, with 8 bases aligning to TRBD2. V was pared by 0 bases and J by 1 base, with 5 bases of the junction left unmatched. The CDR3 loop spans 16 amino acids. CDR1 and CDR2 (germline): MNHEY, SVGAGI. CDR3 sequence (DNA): TGTGCCAGCAGTTACTCAGGCAGCGGGGGATCCTACGAGCAGTACTTC. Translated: CASSYSGSGGSYEQYF.

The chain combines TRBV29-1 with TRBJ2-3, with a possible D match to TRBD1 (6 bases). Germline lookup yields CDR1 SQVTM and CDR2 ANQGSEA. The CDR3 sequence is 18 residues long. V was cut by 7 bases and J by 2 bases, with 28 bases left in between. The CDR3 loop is CSERNRARGTRSTDTQYF. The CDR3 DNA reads TGCAGCGAACGAAACAGGGCACGGGGCACCCGCTCCACAGATACGCAGTATTTT.